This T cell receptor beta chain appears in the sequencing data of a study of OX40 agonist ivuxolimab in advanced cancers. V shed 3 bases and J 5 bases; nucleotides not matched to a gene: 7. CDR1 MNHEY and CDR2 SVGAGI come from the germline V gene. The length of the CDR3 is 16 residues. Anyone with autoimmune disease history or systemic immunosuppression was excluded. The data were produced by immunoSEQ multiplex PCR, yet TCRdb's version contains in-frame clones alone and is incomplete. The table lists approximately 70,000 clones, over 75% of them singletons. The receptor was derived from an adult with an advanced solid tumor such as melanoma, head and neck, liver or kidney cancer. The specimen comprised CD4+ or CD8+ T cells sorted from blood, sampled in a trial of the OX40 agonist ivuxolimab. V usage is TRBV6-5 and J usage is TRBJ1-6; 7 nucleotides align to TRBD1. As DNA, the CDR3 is TGTGCCAGCAGTTATACATCCGGGACAGATAATTCACCCCTCCACTTT. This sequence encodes CASSYTSGTDNSPLHF.